This T cell receptor (beta chain) stems from a study of T cells expressing NK-cell markers. About the research overall: Sorted CD3+CD56+NKG2C+, CD3+CD56+NKG2C- and CD3+CD56-NKG2C+ T cells supplied TCR beta repertoires. The sequencing cohort of eight donors included seven HCMV-seropositive individuals and one seronegative individual. Study-wide results and caveats: These same clonotypes (in a few donors) also led the CD3+CD56-NKG2C+ fraction. For over 5 donors, the dominant NKG2C+ clonotypes made up about 1.0-7.5% of their CD8+ T cells.

As concerns this clonotype: Its cognate antigen is unknown.

TCRdb reanalyzed the 5' RACE reads and collapses them to one entry per CDR3 protein, without DNA. This sample contains approximately 550,000 distinct CDR3 sequences. This CDR3 has 18 residues. Material for sequencing was blood T cells: a sorted CD56 or NKG2C T cell subset, CD4+ or CD8+ T cells, or bulk PBMC T cells (not recorded which). The origin of this receptor is a man younger than 35 in good health. The chain couples TRBV12-3 or TRBV12-4 to TRBJ2-5; as DNA is missing, the TRBD2 call by TCRdb cannot be tested. CDR3 in amino acids: CASSSRTSADVLQETQYF.